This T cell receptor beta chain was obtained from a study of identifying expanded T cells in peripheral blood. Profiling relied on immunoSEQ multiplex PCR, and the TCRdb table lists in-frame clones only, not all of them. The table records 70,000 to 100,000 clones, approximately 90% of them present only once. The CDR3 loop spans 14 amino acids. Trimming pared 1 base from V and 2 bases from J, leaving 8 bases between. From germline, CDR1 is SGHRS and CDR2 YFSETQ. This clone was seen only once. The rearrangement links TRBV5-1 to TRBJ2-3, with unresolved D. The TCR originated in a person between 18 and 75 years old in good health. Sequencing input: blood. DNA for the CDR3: TGCGCCAGCAGCTTGAGCCGCTACACAGATACGCAGTATTTT. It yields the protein CASSLSRYTDTQYF.